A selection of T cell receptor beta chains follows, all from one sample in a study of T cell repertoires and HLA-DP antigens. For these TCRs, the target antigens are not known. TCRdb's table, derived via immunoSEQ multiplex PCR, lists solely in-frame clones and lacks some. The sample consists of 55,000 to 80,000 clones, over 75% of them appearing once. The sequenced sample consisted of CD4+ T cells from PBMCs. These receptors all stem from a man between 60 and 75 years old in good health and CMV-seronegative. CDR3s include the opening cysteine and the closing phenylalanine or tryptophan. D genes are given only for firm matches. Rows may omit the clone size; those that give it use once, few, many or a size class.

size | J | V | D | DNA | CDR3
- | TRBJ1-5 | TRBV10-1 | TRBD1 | TGCGCCAGCAGTGGGTCCGGGACAGGTCATAGCAATCAGCCCCAGCATTTT | CASSGSGTGHSNQPQHF
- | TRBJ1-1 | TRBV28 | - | TGTGCCAGCAAAGGGTCGGGGAACACTGAAGCTTTCTTT | CASKGSGNTEAFF
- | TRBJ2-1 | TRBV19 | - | TGTGCCAGTAGTATCAACAGTTACAATGAGCAGTTCTTC | CASSINSYNEQFF
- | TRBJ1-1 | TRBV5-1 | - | TGCGCCAGCAGCTTAAGTGGGACGGGCACTGAAGCTTTCTTT | CASSLSGTGTEAFF
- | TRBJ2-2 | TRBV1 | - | TGCACCACGAACAGGAGCAAGCGCGCCCCAGGGACCGGGGAGCTGTTTTTT | CTTNRSKRAPGTGELFF
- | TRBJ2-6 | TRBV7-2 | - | TGTGCCAGCAGCCGGGAGATCGGCTCTGGGGCCAACGTCCTGACTTTC | CASSREIGSGANVLTF
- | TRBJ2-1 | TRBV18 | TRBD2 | TGTGCCAGCTCACCTAGGGGTACCGGGACTAGCGCGTTAGAGCAGTTCTTC | CASSPRGTGTSALEQFF
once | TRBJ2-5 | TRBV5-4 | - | TGTGCCAGCAGCTTGTGGCAGGGGGAGACCCAGTACTTC | CASSLWQGETQYF
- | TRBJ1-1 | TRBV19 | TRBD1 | TGTGCCAGTAGTAGGAGGGGACAGGGGGGTACTGAAGCTTTCTTT | CASSRRGQGGTEAFF
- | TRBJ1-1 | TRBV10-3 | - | TGTGCCGTGTCCGCATGGAACACTGAAGCTTTCTTT | CAVSAWNTEAFF
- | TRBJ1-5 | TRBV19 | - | TGTGCCAGTAGTGCTACGGGTCGGCAGCCCCAGCATTTT | CASSATGRQPQHF
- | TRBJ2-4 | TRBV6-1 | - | TGTGCCAGCACGAGGGAGGCCAAAAACATTCAGTACTTC | CASTREAKNIQYF
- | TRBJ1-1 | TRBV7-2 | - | TGTGCCAGCAGCACAAGAGGGGCCAGTTTGAACACTGAAGCTTTCTTT | CASSTRGASLNTEAFF
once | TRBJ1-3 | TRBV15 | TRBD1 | TGTGCCACCAGCAGAGCTGGACAGGGACACACCATATATTTT | CATSRAGQGHTIYF
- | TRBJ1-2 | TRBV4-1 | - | TGCGCCAGCAGCCGGTCGGACAGAGAGCACTATGGCTACACCTTC | CASSRSDREHYGYTF
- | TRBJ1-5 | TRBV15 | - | TGTGCCACCAGCGGCGGTAGCGGAACTAGCAATCAGCCCCAGCATTTT | CATSGGSGTSNQPQHF
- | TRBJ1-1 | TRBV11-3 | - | TGTGCCAGCAGCGCACTGCGGGGCACTGAAGCTTTCTTT | CASSALRGTEAFF
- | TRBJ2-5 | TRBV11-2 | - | TGTGCCAGCAGCTTAGGGGCAATTAAGACTGGGGAGACCCAGTACTTC | CASSLGAIKTGETQYF
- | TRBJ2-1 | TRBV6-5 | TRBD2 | TGTGCCAGCAGTCCCCCAGCGGGAGGTCGTAATGAGCAGTTCTTC | CASSPPAGGRNEQFF
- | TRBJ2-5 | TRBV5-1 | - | TGCGCCAGCAGCCCCGCGCTAGCGGAGACCCAGTACTTC | CASSPALAETQYF
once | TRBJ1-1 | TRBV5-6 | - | TGTGCCAGCAGCTTTTCAACCGAAGCTTTCTTT | CASSFSTEAFF
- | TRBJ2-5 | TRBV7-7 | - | TGTGCCAGCAGCCAAACAGGGTTCGGTCAAGAGACCCAGTACTTC | CASSQTGFGQETQYF
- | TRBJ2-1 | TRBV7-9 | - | TGTGCCAGCACCCCCCGTGGCAGGACCGACAATGAGCAGTTCTTC | CASTPRGRTDNEQFF
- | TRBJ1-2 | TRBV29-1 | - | TGCAGCGTTGGGGCTGGTTCCAGTTATGGCTACACCTTC | CSVGAGSSYGYTF
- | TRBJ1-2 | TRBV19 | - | TGTGCCAGTTCCGCCCGGGGCCGCTATGGCTACACCTTC | CASSARGRYGYTF
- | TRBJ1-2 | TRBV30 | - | TGTGCCTGGAGTGTAGGACATTGGGATGGCTACACCTTC | CAWSVGHWDGYTF
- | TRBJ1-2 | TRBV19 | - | TGTGCCAGTAGTGAAGTTTCGAGCCAGTATGGCTACACCTTC | CASSEVSSQYGYTF
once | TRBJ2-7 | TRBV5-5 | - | TGTGCCAGCAGCCCCCGGGACGGCTCTTTGGAGCAGTACTTC | CASSPRDGSLEQYF
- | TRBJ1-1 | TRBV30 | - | TGTGCCTGGACCCCAAGCGACCCTGAAGCTTTCTTT | CAWTPSDPEAFF
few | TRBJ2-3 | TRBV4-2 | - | TGTGCCAGCAGCCAAGGGGCAGGGAGCACAGATACGCAGTATTTT | CASSQGAGSTDTQYF
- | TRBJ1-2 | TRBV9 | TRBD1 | TGTGCCAGCAGCGAACAGGGGGCTAACTATGGCTACACCTTC | CASSEQGANYGYTF
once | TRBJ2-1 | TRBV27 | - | TGTGCCAGCAGTCGAACGGATTTAAGCTCCTACAATGAGCAGTTCTTC | CASSRTDLSSYNEQFF
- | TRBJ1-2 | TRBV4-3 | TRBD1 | TGCGCCAGCAGCCCCCAGGGGACAGCTTATGGCTACACCTTC | CASSPQGTAYGYTF
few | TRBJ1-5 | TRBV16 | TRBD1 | TGTGCCAGCAGCCAACTCGACAGGGGAAATCAGCCCCAGCATTTT | CASSQLDRGNQPQHF
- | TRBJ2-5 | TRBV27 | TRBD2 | TGTGCCAGCAGTATACGGTTTATGGGGACTAGCTTGGAGACCCAGTACTTC | CASSIRFMGTSLETQYF
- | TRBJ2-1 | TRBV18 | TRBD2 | TGTGCCAGCTCACCAGGGACTAGCGGGAGAAATGAGCAGTTCTTC | CASSPGTSGRNEQFF
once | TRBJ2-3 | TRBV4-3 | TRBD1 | TGCGCCAGCAGCCAATGGACAGGGGGGGGGAGCACAGATACGCAGTATTTT | CASSQWTGGGSTDTQYF
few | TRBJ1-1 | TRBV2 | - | TGTGCCAGCAGTGAAGACGGGGACACTGAAGCTTTCTTT | CASSEDGDTEAFF
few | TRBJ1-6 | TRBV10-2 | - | TGCGCCAGCAGTGAACAACTGCGAGGCTCCTATAATTCACCCCTCCACTTT | CASSEQLRGSYNSPLHF
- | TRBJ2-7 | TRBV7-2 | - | TGTGCCAGCAGCTTGGGCGGTCCCCGGCAGTACTTC | CASSLGGPRQYF
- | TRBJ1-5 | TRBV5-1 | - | TGCGCCAGCAGCTTGGCGGGTTCCAATCAGCCCCAGCATTTT | CASSLAGSNQPQHF
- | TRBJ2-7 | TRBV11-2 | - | TGTGCCAGCAGCGCGGCCGCCCCCAAGCAGTACTTC | CASSAAAPKQYF